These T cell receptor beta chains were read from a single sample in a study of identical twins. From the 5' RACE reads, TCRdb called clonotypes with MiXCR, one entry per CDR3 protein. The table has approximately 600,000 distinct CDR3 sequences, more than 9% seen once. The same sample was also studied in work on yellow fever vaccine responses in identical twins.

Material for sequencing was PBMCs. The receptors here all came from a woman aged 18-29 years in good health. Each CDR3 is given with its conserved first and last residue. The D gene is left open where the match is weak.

CDR3: CASSRTDNQPQHF; D: NA; V: TRBV6-2/TRBV6-3; J: TRBJ1-5
CDR3: CSVGAAEAFF; D: NA; V: TRBV29-1; J: TRBJ1-1
CDR3: CASSLEQGNSPLHF; D: TRBD1; V: TRBV7-9; J: TRBJ1-6
CDR3: CASRRGAGELFF; D: NA; V: TRBV7-3; J: TRBJ2-2
CDR3: CASSLRDLGALYF; D: NA; V: TRBV27; J: TRBJ2-7
CDR3: CASTSYGTENYNEQFF; D: TRBD1; V: TRBV6-1; J: TRBJ2-1
CDR3: CASSLELAGGAGGIQYF; D: TRBD2; V: TRBV5-1; J: TRBJ2-4
CDR3: CASSLVSGHTNTGELFF; D: NA; V: TRBV7-6; J: TRBJ2-2
CDR3: CASSYSPVTEAFF; D: NA; V: TRBV6-2/TRBV6-3; J: TRBJ1-1
CDR3: CASSPRGRLVIDEQFF; D: NA; V: TRBV18; J: TRBJ2-1
CDR3: CASSFQGLEQYF; D: NA; V: TRBV5-1; J: TRBJ2-7
CDR3: CASSLDTRTAGANVLTF; D: NA; V: TRBV13; J: TRBJ2-6
CDR3: CASSFFRGPNEQFF; D: TRBD1; V: TRBV12-3/TRBV12-4; J: TRBJ2-1
CDR3: CASSPKTRWETQYF; D: NA; V: TRBV9; J: TRBJ2-5
CDR3: CASRVRDFSTDTQYF; D: NA; V: TRBV27; J: TRBJ2-3
CDR3: CASSQDIMWTSGRAESETQYF; D: TRBD2; V: TRBV4-1; J: TRBJ2-5
CDR3: CASGKNTGELFF; D: NA; V: TRBV12-3/TRBV12-4; J: TRBJ2-2
CDR3: CATSGGSGANVLTF; D: NA; V: TRBV24-1; J: TRBJ2-6
CDR3: CASKVGISNTGELFF; D: NA; V: TRBV6-1; J: TRBJ2-2
CDR3: CASSRRQGDYEQYF; D: TRBD1; V: TRBV7-2; J: TRBJ2-7
CDR3: CASSNPAGMGAAFF; D: NA; V: TRBV9; J: TRBJ1-1
CDR3: CASSQVPGGYTGELFF; D: TRBD2; V: TRBV4-1; J: TRBJ2-2
CDR3: CASSTLPKKADTQYF; D: NA; V: TRBV28; J: TRBJ2-3
CDR3: CSARGLARDTGELFF; D: TRBD2; V: TRBV20-1; J: TRBJ2-2
CDR3: CASSLGTGYSPLHF; D: TRBD1; V: TRBV7-9; J: TRBJ1-6
CDR3: CASRIGIVASGGAKGNEQFF; D: TRBD2; V: TRBV5-1; J: TRBJ2-1
CDR3: CSVLSRGTDTQYF; D: NA; V: TRBV29-1; J: TRBJ2-3
CDR3: CASSDEWNQETQYF; D: NA; V: TRBV25-1; J: TRBJ2-5
CDR3: CASSAHGGEQYF; D: NA; V: TRBV7-9; J: TRBJ2-7
CDR3: CASSLETSGGIYEQYF; D: TRBD2; V: TRBV5-1; J: TRBJ2-7
CDR3: CASNSREGQGEQFF; D: TRBD2; V: TRBV2; J: TRBJ2-1
CDR3: CASSFSRGLSYNEQFF; D: NA; V: TRBV28; J: TRBJ2-1
CDR3: CASPKGLAGANGTYEQYF; D: TRBD2; V: TRBV5-6; J: TRBJ2-7
CDR3: CSVEGGTSGSSYEQYF; D: TRBD2; V: TRBV29-1; J: TRBJ2-7
CDR3: CASSFIGEVIQYF; D: NA; V: TRBV28; J: TRBJ2-4
CDR3: CASMTGRYYEQYF; D: NA; V: TRBV2; J: TRBJ2-7
CDR3: CASSNRGASGGETQYF; D: TRBD2; V: TRBV5-1; J: TRBJ2-5
CDR3: CSARDRGAQNTEAFF; D: NA; V: TRBV20-1; J: TRBJ1-1
CDR3: CASSSLVGQGAFYGYTF; D: TRBD1; V: TRBV7-9; J: TRBJ1-2
CDR3: CASSQDRGLGSETQYF; D: TRBD1; V: TRBV4-3; J: TRBJ2-5
CDR3: CASRRTGEQTQYF; D: TRBD1; V: TRBV12-3/TRBV12-4; J: TRBJ2-5
CDR3: CASSYSTSGRRSSYNEQFF; D: TRBD2; V: TRBV6-5; J: TRBJ2-1
CDR3: CASSAGVFQETQYF; D: TRBD2; V: TRBV11-2; J: TRBJ2-5
CDR3: CASSPPRGQGIDTQYF; D: TRBD1; V: TRBV4-1; J: TRBJ2-3
CDR3: CSVDPGTPFF; D: NA; V: TRBV29-1; J: TRBJ2-1
CDR3: CASSSPRLAGAQDTQYF; D: TRBD2; V: TRBV28; J: TRBJ2-3
CDR3: CASSLSATNTGELFF; D: NA; V: TRBV7-3; J: TRBJ2-2
CDR3: CASSFSGSGFEQYF; D: TRBD2; V: TRBV12-3/TRBV12-4; J: TRBJ2-7
CDR3: CASSLGGTVGEQFF; D: NA; V: TRBV5-1; J: TRBJ2-1
CDR3: CASSDLAGYRNEQFF; D: TRBD2; V: TRBV9; J: TRBJ2-1
CDR3: CSARDRVQNTDTQYF; D: NA; V: TRBV20-1; J: TRBJ2-3
CDR3: CASKTTGPMNTEAFF; D: TRBD1; V: TRBV5-1; J: TRBJ1-1
CDR3: CASSLLGETGANVLTF; D: NA; V: TRBV28; J: TRBJ2-6
CDR3: CASSYSSRGRGQETQYF; D: NA; V: TRBV6-7; J: TRBJ2-5